The next 8 T cell receptor beta chains were all read from a single sample in a study of cytomegalovirus exposure and HLA in healthy donors. The PCR made use of 60 Vbeta and 13 Jbeta primers. TCRdb's copy holds only in-frame clones and misses some; the assay was immunoSEQ multiplex PCR. The sample carries about 150,000 clones, approximately 80% recorded once. Input material: PBMCs. The receptors come from a woman in her thirties or forties in good health and CMV-seropositive.

This clone came up a few times. Germline and junction disagree at one end, which may indicate a read error. CDR3 nucleotide sequence: TGTGCCAGCAGCAATATAAGACTAGCGGACTCCTACAATGAGCAGCTCTTC. Its translation is CASSNIRLADSYNEQLF. V usage is TRBV11-2 and J usage is TRBJ2-1; TRBD2 matches at 9 bases. CDR1 and CDR2 (germline): SGHAT, FQNNGV. This CDR3 has 17 amino acids.

This rearrangement joins TRBV7-8 to TRBJ1-1, with 7 bases fitting TRBD1. J lost 7 bases, V lost 0 bases, and 8 bases had no gene match. This CDR3 is built from 15 residues. The germline CDR1 and CDR2 sequences are SGHVS and FQNEAQ. DNA of the CDR3: TGTGCCAGCAGCTTAGCCGCGGGACAGCCCTATGAAGCTTTCTTT. Amino acid sequence: CASSLAAGQPYEAFF.

The rearrangement links TRBV29-1 to TRBJ2-1; 9 bases align to TRBD1. J lost 0 bases, V lost 4 bases, and 4 bases had no gene match. The CDR3 length is 15 residues. Germline values: CDR1 SQVTM, CDR2 ANQGSEA. DNA for the CDR3: TGCAGCGTTGTGGGGACAGGGAGCTCCTACAATGAGCAGTTCTTC. Its protein is CSVVGTGSSYNEQFF.

This clone is a singleton in its sample. This rearrangement joins TRBV7-3 to TRBJ1-1; D is ambiguous. Germline V lookup: CDR1 SGHTA, CDR2 FQGTGA. V was shortened by 5 bases and J by 0 bases, with 16 bases between the two germline ends. The CDR3 runs 16 residues. DNA for the CDR3: TGTGCCAGCAGCCGACTATCGGACCGTTTGAACACTGAAGCTTTCTTT. The encoded protein is CASSRLSDRLNTEAFF.

This chain links TRBV19 with TRBJ1-1; D may be TRBD1 (6 bases). This CDR3 region has 15 residues. Trimming removed 5 bases at V and 0 bases at J, with 13 bases between. Germline CDR1 reads LNHDA; CDR2 reads SQIVND (reference sequence). The CDR3, as DNA: TGTGCCAGTAGTCTAGGACAGATTCTGAACACTGAAGCTTTCTTT. Encoded protein: CASSLGQILNTEAFF.

The CDR3 sequence is CASSLDIGDSRNTEAFF. CDR3 nucleotide sequence: TGCGCCAGCAGCTTGGATATCGGGGACAGCCGGAACACTGAAGCTTTCTTT. This chain uses TRBV5-1 with TRBJ1-1; 7 positions match TRBD1. The CDR3 is 17 residues long. J lost 1 base, V lost 0 bases, and 9 bases had no gene match. Germline CDR1 reads SGHRS; CDR2 reads YFSETQ. The complete variable domain, with remaining parts taken from reference TRBV5-1 and TRBJ1-1, reads KAGVTQTPRYLIKTRGQQVTLSCSPISGHRSVSWYQQTPGQGLQFLFEYFSETQRNKGNFPGRFSGRQFSNSRSEMNVSTLELGDSALYLCASSLDIGDSRNTEAFFGQGTRLTVV.

The chain couples TRBV11-1 to TRBJ1-2, with D unclear. Germline V CDR1 and CDR2: SGHAT, FQDESV (reference sequence). The length of the CDR3 is 13 residues. Trimming removed 5 bases from V and 7 bases from J, with 14 bases in between. CDR3 bases: TGTGCCAGCAGCCTACACTCGGCAGGTGGCTACACCTTC. Translated, it gives CASSLHSAGGYTF.

Here the CDR3 reads CASSWTGANYEQYF. CDR3 DNA: TGCGCCAGCAGCTGGACAGGGGCGAACTACGAGCAGTACTTC. This chain connects TRBV5-1 to TRBJ2-7; TRBD1 aligns across 9 bases. CDR3 length: 14 residues. The V segment lost 3 bases and the J segment 3 bases; nucleotides outside the gene matches: 4. Germline V gene sequence: CDR1 SGHRS, CDR2 YFSETQ. The whole variable domain, filled in from reference TRBV5-1 and TRBJ2-7, reads KAGVTQTPRYLIKTRGQQVTLSCSPISGHRSVSWYQQTPGQGLQFLFEYFSETQRNKGNFPGRFSGRQFSNSRSEMNVSTLELGDSALYLCASSWTGANYEQYFGPGTRLTVT.